The clone carrying this TCR beta chain came up once. Its antigen is as yet unknown. This CDR3 has 15 amino acids. The V end was cut by 5 bases, the J end by 1 base, with 14 bases between. This entry belongs to a study of molecular identifiers for immune sequencing clone quantification. TCRdb reprocessed the PCR reads with MiXCR, giving one entry per CDR3 protein. The sample records about 320,000 distinct CDR3 sequences, 20% to 25% being singletons. Study-wide findings and caveats: Because of identical TCR molecules sharing a barcode, sizes of highly expanded clones could be underestimated.

The TCR comes from a human donor in good health. Some libraries in this study had Jurkat cell RNA spiked in. Source material: naive CD8+ T cells from blood, with Jurkat cell RNA spiked in. Specified subset: FACS-sorted CD8+CD4-CCR7+CD45RA+ naive T cells. V and J are TRBV12-3 or TRBV12-4 and TRBJ2-5; D remains unclear. The CDR3 sequence: CASSLHKQLQETQYF. The CDR3 DNA follows: TGTGCCAGCAGTCTTCATAAGCAGCTCCAAGAGACCCAGTACTTC.